These T cell receptor beta chains were read from a single sample in a study of CXCR3-negative and CXCR3-positive naive CD8 T cells. TCRdb reprocessed the 5' RACE reads, with one entry per CDR3 protein and no DNA. The sample has thousands of distinct CDR3 sequences. Sequences were obtained from naive CXCR3- CD8+ T cells from blood. Receptors originate from a human donor in good health. Some clones in this sample may be carry-over from other donors' samples. The CDR3 runs from the conserved cysteine through the conserved F or W. Clone size is stated in some rows and not others, as once, few, many or a class when expanded.

clone size: medium-sized; V gene: TRBV25-1; J gene: TRBJ2-3; CDR3 protein: CASSEYTGGRALDTQYF
clone size: NA; V gene: TRBV20-1; J gene: TRBJ2-7; CDR3 protein: CSARGLAGGSYEQYF
clone size: NA; V gene: TRBV19; J gene: TRBJ1-5; CDR3 protein: CASLDTLSNQPQHF
clone size: NA; V gene: TRBV23-1; J gene: TRBJ1-1; CDR3 protein: CASSQSAWVYTEAFF
clone size: NA; V gene: TRBV6-5; J gene: TRBJ1-2; CDR3 protein: CASSYWDRAAVDYGYTF
clone size: NA; V gene: TRBV7-9; J gene: TRBJ2-3; CDR3 protein: CASREPGRTSTDTQYF
clone size: medium-sized; V gene: TRBV19; J gene: TRBJ2-1; CDR3 protein: CASSIQRDNEQFF
clone size: NA; V gene: TRBV5-6; J gene: TRBJ2-7; CDR3 protein: CASGSGVISYEQYF
clone size: NA; V gene: TRBV3-1; J gene: TRBJ2-2; CDR3 protein: CASSQLGAGELFF
clone size: NA; V gene: TRBV7-9; J gene: TRBJ2-2; CDR3 protein: CASSLLGQTPTNTGELFF
clone size: NA; V gene: TRBV29-1; J gene: TRBJ1-1; CDR3 protein: CSIGIGLGTEAFF
clone size: NA; V gene: TRBV4-2; J gene: TRBJ2-7; CDR3 protein: CASSQEPGPSYEQYF
clone size: medium-sized; V gene: TRBV6-6; J gene: TRBJ1-6; CDR3 protein: CASSYGQGMGSPLHF
clone size: NA; V gene: TRBV4-1; J gene: TRBJ1-1; CDR3 protein: CASSQDGLNTEAFF
clone size: NA; V gene: TRBV29-1; J gene: TRBJ2-1; CDR3 protein: CSGLLGRNEQFF
clone size: NA; V gene: TRBV28; J gene: TRBJ2-4; CDR3 protein: CASSLPGAVGKNIQYF
clone size: NA; V gene: TRBV2; J gene: TRBJ2-1; CDR3 protein: CASEEADYNEQFF
clone size: NA; V gene: TRBV29-1; J gene: TRBJ2-1; CDR3 protein: CSVEGQDFYNEQFF
clone size: NA; V gene: TRBV6-4; J gene: TRBJ2-1; CDR3 protein: CASSATGYNEQFF
clone size: medium-sized; V gene: TRBV27; J gene: TRBJ2-5; CDR3 protein: CASRASLQETQYF
clone size: medium-sized; V gene: TRBV29-1; J gene: TRBJ2-5; CDR3 protein: CSVDHTTLAGLYQETQYF
clone size: medium-sized; V gene: TRBV19; J gene: TRBJ2-1; CDR3 protein: CASRTPGDNEQFF
clone size: medium-sized; V gene: TRBV12-3/TRBV12-4; J gene: TRBJ1-1; CDR3 protein: CASSQEVVGNTEAFF
clone size: NA; V gene: TRBV2; J gene: TRBJ2-4; CDR3 protein: CASSELTGDRDIQYF
clone size: medium-sized; V gene: TRBV29-1; J gene: TRBJ1-2; CDR3 protein: CSVVLDGTDGYTF
clone size: NA; V gene: TRBV13; J gene: TRBJ2-3; CDR3 protein: CASSPTLAGGTDTQYF
clone size: NA; V gene: TRBV29-1; J gene: TRBJ2-6; CDR3 protein: CSGLAADSGANVLTF
clone size: NA; V gene: TRBV1; J gene: TRBJ2-5; CDR3 protein: CTSSQAGTRETQYF
clone size: NA; V gene: TRBV21-1; J gene: TRBJ2-2; CDR3 protein: CARLTGNPNGELFF
clone size: NA; V gene: TRBV29-1; J gene: TRBJ1-2; CDR3 protein: CSVSLIGGYGYTF
clone size: NA; V gene: TRBV2; J gene: TRBJ2-4; CDR3 protein: CASSQTVLGGDIQYF